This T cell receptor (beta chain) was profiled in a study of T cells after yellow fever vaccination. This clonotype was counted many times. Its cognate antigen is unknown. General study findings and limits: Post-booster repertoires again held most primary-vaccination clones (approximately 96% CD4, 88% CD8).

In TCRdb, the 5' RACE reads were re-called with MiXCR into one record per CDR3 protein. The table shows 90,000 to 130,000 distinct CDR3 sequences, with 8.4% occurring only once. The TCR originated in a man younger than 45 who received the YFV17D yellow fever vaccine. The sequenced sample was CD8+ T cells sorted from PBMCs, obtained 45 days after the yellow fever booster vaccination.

CDR3 amino acids: CASSPDSDLIYEQYF. The DNA for the CDR3 is TGCGCCAGCAGCCCAGACAGTGACCTTATCTACGAGCAGTACTTC. The rearrangement joins TRBV5-1 to TRBJ2-7, with D possibly matching TRBD1 (5 bases). Germline V gene lookup returns CDR1 SGHRS and CDR2 YFSETQ. The CDR3 consists of 15 residues. V dropped 4 bases and J dropped 3 bases, with 17 bases sitting between them.